The entry below describes one T cell receptor beta chain. What it recognizes is unknown. Produced via immunoSEQ multiplex PCR; TCRdb's table is partial and in-frame only. The table lists around 600,000 clones, almost 97% of them singletons. This entry is derived from a study of shared clonotypes between healthy human individuals. Study observations and caveats: Naive subsets generally exceeded memory subsets in estimated richness.

The germline V gene has CDR1 SGHRS and CDR2 YFSETQ. The length of the CDR3 is 15 residues. V trimming: 3 bases; J trimming: 0 bases; junction bases outside the gene matches: 3. The sample was naive CD4+ T cells sorted from blood. Subset described: CD45RA+ positively selected. The clonotype comes from a woman aged 25 to 45 in good health. This sequence joins TRBV5-1 and TRBJ2-1, with 7 bases aligning to TRBD1. Written as DNA, the CDR3 is TGCGCCAGCAGCTCTACAGGGGCCTCCTACAATGAGCAGTTCTTC. Its protein product is CASSSTGASYNEQFF.